One sample yielded the 10 T cell receptor beta chains listed below, sequenced in a study of blood T cell repertoires in COVID-19. TCRdb keeps only in-frame clones here, not all; method: immunoSEQ multiplex PCR. The sample shows some 50,000 clones, 75% to 85% of them seen only once. Sequencing used peripheral blood. Receptor source: a man at least 80 years old in a cohort sampled during active COVID-19.

This clone was seen once. The chain uses TRBV6-4 and TRBJ2-7; the D is unclear. CDR1 is MRHNA and CDR2 is SNTAGT in the germline V gene. The V gene lost 10 bases and the J gene lost 3 bases, with 19 bases spanning the gap. The CDR3 spans 14 residues. CDR3 sequence reads: CATVLGLQDYEQYF. DNA of the CDR3: TGTGCCACCGTGCTTGGGCTCCAAGACTACGAGCAGTACTTC.

The rearrangement uses TRBV11-3 and TRBJ1-2; maybe TRBD1 (6 bases). The CDR3 loop spans 17 amino acids. The V gene's germline CDR1 is SGHNT and CDR2 YENEEA. Trimming removed 1 base from V and 1 base from J, with 16 bases in between. CDR3 sequence: CASSLVIGTPFNYGYTF. CDR3 bases: TGTGCCAGCAGCTTAGTCATAGGGACACCTTTTAACTATGGCTACACCTTC.

The rearrangement links TRBV5-1 to TRBJ2-1, with D maybe TRBD1 (6 bases). Germline assignment: CDR1 SGHRS and CDR2 YFSETQ. Trimming stripped 0 bases from V and 1 base from J, with 11 bases between. The CDR3 is made up of 16 amino acids. The CDR3 sequence is CASSLDTGTSYNEQFF. The CDR3 bases are TGCGCCAGCAGCTTGGATACCGGGACATCCTACAATGAGCAGTTCTTC.

The V and J genes are TRBV5-8 and TRBJ1-4; a weak D match, TRBD1 (5 bases). V shed 4 bases and J shed 2 bases, with 24 bases lying between them. Germline V gene sequence: CDR1 SGHTS, CDR2 YDEGEE. This CDR3 is built from 19 residues. This CDR3 reads CASSPSLPGQKGTNEKLFF. In nucleotides, the CDR3 is TGTGCCAGCAGCCCGAGCCTACCAGGGCAAAAGGGGACTAATGAAAAACTGTTTTTT.

The chain combines TRBV5-1 with TRBJ2-1; 8 bases align to TRBD2. Germline-derived CDR1 and CDR2 are SGHRS and YFSETQ. After removal of 0 bases from V and 8 bases from J, the junction contained 1 base not matched to a gene. This CDR3 is built from 13 residues. The DNA for the CDR3 is TGCGCCAGCAGCTTGGGGACTAGCTATGAGCAGTTCTTC. Amino acid sequence: CASSLGTSYEQFF.

Details on this clone: The junction differs from germline at one of its ends, possibly a read error. The rearrangement joins TRBV7-7 to TRBJ2-7, with D possibly matching TRBD1 (5 bases). CDR1 SSHAT and CDR2 FNYEAQ come from the germline V gene (reference sequence). The CDR3 is 13 amino acids. The CDR3 is CASSLDSYYEQYF. The CDR3 region has the DNA TGTGCTAGCAGCTTAGACAGCTACTACGAGCAGTACTTC.

The gene calls are TRBV29-1 and TRBJ2-7; no clear D gene. CDR3 size: 13 residues. Germline V gives CDR1 SQVTM, CDR2 ANQGSEA. V was pared by 0 bases and J by 2 bases, with 8 bases between. CDR3 nucleotide sequence: TGCAGCGTTGAAGAGGCAGGCCCCTACGAGCAGTACTTC. It translates to CSVEEAGPYEQYF.

This rearrangement joins TRBV7-9 to TRBJ1-2; D gene ambiguous. Trimming removed 2 bases at V and 0 bases at J, with 19 bases between. From germline, CDR1 is SEHNR and CDR2 FQNEAQ (reference sequence). This CDR3 spans 18 amino acids. CDR3 protein: CASSLNHEQPIANYGYTF. DNA for the CDR3: TGTGCCAGCAGCTTAAATCACGAACAGCCTATTGCTAACTATGGCTACACCTTC.

This clone occurred once. The chain links TRBV7-2 to TRBJ2-3, with a tentative D call TRBD2 (6 bases). The germline gives CDR1 SGHTA, CDR2 FQGNSA. CDR3 length: 17 residues. The V end was cut by 7 bases, the J end by 4 bases, with 24 bases between. For the CDR3, the DNA is TGTGCCAGCATCCCTCGGTGGGACTTCCTACTGGCAGATACGCAGTATTTT. It translates to CASIPRWDFLLADTQYF.

The CDR3 nucleotides are TGCGCCAGCAGCTTGGGGGTGACAGGGACTCCCTATGGCTACACCTTC. As protein: CASSLGVTGTPYGYTF. The rearrangement links TRBV5-1 to TRBJ1-2; 7 positions agree with TRBD1. In germline, CDR1 is SGHRS, CDR2 YFSETQ. V dropped 0 bases and J dropped 4; count of bases not matched to a gene: 9. The CDR3 has 16 amino acids. Supplemented by reference TRBV5-1 and TRBJ1-2, the full variable domain reads KAGVTQTPRYLIKTRGQQVTLSCSPISGHRSVSWYQQTPGQGLQFLFEYFSETQRNKGNFPGRFSGRQFSNSRSEMNVSTLELGDSALYLCASSLGVTGTPYGYTFGSGTRLTVV.